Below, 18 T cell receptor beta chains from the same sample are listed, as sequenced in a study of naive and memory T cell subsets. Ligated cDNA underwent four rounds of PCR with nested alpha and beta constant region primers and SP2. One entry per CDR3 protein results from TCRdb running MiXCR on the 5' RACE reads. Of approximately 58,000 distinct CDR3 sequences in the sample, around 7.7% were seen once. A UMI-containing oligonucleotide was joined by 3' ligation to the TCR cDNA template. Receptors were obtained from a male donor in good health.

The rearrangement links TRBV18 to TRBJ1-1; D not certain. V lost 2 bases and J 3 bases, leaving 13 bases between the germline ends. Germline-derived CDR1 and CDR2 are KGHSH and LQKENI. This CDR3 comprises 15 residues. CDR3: CASSPRIHADTEAFF. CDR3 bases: TGTGCCAGCTCACCAAGGATACATGCCGACACTGAAGCTTTCTTT.

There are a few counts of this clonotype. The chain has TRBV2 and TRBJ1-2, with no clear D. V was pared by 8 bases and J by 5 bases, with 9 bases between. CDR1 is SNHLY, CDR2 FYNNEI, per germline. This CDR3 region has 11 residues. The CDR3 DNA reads TGTGCCAGCTCCGACGGGTATGGCTACACCTTC. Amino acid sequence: CASSDGYGYTF.

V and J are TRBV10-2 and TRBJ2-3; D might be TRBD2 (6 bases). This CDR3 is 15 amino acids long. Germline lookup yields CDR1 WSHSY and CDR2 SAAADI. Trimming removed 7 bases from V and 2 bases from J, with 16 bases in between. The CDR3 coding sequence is TGCGCCAGCAAAGACCCCCGCGGGGACACAGATACGCAGTATTTT. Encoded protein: CASKDPRGDTDTQYF.

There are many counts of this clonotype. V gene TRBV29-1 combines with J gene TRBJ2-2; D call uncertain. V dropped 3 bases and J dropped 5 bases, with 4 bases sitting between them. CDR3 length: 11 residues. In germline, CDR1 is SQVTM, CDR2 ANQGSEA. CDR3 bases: TGCAGCGTTGAGGAAACCGGGGAGCTGTTTTTT. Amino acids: CSVEETGELFF.

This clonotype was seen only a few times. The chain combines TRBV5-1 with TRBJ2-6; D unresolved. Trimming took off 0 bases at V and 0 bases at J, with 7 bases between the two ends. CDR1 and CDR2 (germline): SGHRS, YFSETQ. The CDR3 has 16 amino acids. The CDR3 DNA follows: TGCGCCAGCAGCTTGGTTGGTAGCTCTGGGGCCAACGTCCTGACTTTC. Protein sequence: CASSLVGSSGANVLTF.

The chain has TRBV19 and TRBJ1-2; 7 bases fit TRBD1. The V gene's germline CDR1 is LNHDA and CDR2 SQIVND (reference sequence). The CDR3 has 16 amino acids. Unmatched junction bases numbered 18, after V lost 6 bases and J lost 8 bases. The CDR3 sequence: CASSLQADRAISGYTF. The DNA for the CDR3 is TGTGCCAGTAGCTTACAAGCTGACAGGGCTATATCGGGCTACACCTTC.

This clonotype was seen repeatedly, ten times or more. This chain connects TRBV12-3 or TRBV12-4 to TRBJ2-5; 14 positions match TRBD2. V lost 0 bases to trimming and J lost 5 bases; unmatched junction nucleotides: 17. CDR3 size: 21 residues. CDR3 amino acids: CASSLASLTPGTSGSRETQYF. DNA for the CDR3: TGTGCCAGCAGTTTAGCCTCTCTTACCCCCGGGACTAGCGGGAGCCGGGAGACCCAGTACTTC.

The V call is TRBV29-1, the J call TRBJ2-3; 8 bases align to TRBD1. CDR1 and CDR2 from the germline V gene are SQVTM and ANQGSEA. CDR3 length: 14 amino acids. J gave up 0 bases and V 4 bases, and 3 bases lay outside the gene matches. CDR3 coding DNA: TGCAGCGTTGGTAGGACAGGGAGCACAGATACGCAGTATTTT. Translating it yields CSVGRTGSTDTQYF.

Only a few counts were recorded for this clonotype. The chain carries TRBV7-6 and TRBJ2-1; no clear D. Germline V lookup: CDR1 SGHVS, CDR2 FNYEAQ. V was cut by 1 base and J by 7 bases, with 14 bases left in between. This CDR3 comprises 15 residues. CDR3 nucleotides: TGTGCCAGCAGCTTAGTGAAGACTTCGAGAAATGAGCAGTTCTTC. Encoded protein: CASSLVKTSRNEQFF. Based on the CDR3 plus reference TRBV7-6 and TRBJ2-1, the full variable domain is GAGVSQSPRYKVTKRGQDVALRCDPISGHVSLYWYRQALGQGPEFLTYFNYEAQQDKSGLPNDRFSAERPEGSISTLTIQRTEQRDSAMYRCASSLVKTSRNEQFFGPGTRLTVL.

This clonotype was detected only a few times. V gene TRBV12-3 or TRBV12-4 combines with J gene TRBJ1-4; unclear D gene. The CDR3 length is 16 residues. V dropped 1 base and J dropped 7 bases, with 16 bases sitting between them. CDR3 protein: CASSLDPGIIGEKLFF. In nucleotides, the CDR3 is TGTGCCAGCAGTTTAGACCCGGGGATAATTGGTGAAAAACTGTTTTTT.

DNA for the CDR3: TGCGCCAGCAGCACCGGGAGGGACAGGGGAGAGGCTGAAGCTTTCTTT. This gives the protein CASSTGRDRGEAEAFF. This chain uses TRBV5-1 with TRBJ1-1; 10 positions agree with TRBD1. CDR3 length: 16 residues. Germline values: CDR1 SGHRS, CDR2 YFSETQ. J was trimmed by 6 bases and V by 4 bases; bases with no gene match: 12.

The CDR3 loop is CASSRGPAAQSPLHF. CDR3 DNA sequence: TGTGCCAGCAGCCGTGGACCGGCCGCCCAATCACCCCTCCACTTT. The gene calls are TRBV7-2 and TRBJ1-6; D call uncertain. The CDR3 runs 15 residues. V was trimmed by 5 bases and J by 10 bases, leaving 18 bases between them. CDR1 and CDR2 (germline): SGHTA, FQGNSA.

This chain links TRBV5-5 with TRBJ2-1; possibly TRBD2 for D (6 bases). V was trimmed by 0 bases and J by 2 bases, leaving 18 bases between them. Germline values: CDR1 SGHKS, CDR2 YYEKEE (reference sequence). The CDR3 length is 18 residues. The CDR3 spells CASSLEDERTTPYNEQFF. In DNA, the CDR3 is TGTGCCAGCAGCTTGGAAGATGAGAGGACTACCCCCTACAATGAGCAGTTCTTC.

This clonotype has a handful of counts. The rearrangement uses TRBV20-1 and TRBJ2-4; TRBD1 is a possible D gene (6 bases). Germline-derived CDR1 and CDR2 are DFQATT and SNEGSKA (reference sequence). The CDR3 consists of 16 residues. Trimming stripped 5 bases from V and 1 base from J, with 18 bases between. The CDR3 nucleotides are TGCAGTGCTTTACCGACCCAGGGGTCGGCCAAAAACATTCAGTACTTC. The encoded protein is CSALPTQGSAKNIQYF.

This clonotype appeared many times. CDR3 region: CASSLKLAGLPISSTDTQYF. The CDR3 DNA reads as TGTGCCAGCAGTCTAAAACTAGCGGGACTACCGATCTCTAGCACAGATACGCAGTATTTT. The gene calls are TRBV2 and TRBJ2-3; 10 nucleotides align to TRBD2. The length of the CDR3 is 20 residues. Germline V gene data show CDR1 as SNHLY and CDR2 as FYNNEI. The J segment lost 0 bases and the V segment lost 5 bases, leaving 17 bases of the junction unmatched.

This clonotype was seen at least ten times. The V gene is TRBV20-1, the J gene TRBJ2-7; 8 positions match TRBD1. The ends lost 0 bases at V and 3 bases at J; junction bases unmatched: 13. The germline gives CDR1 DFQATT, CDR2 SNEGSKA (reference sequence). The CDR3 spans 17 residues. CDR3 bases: TGCAGTGCTAGAGACCAACTACTCGGACAGGGTAGCTACGAGCAGTACTTC. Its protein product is CSARDQLLGQGSYEQYF.

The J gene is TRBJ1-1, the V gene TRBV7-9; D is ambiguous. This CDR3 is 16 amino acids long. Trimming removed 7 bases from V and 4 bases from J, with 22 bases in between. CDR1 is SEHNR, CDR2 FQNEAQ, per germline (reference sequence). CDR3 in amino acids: CASNPGEGGSATEAFF. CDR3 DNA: TGTGCCAGCAACCCTGGGGAGGGAGGATCAGCCACTGAAGCTTTCTTT.

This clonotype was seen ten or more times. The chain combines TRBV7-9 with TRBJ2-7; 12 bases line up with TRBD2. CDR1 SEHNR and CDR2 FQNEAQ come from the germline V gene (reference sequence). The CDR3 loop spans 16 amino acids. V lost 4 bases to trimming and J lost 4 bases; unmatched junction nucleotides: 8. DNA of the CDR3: TGTGCCAGCAGCTCCACACTAGCGGGGGGCCCTTACGAGCAGTACTTC. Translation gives CASSSTLAGGPYEQYF.